The rows below give T cell receptor beta chains drawn from one sample of a study of T cell repertoires in cytomegalovirus infection. Each CDR3 protein gets one entry after TCRdb re-called the reads with MiXCR. The sample carries 200,000 to 250,000 distinct CDR3 sequences, roughly 6.5% recorded once. The sequencing sample was made of PBMCs. Every receptor here comes from a human donor in good health (CMV status not recorded). Some clones in this sample may be carry-over from other donors' samples. CDR3s include the opening cysteine and the closing phenylalanine or tryptophan. Each record gives: D gene, CDR3 length, J gene, V gene, clone size, CDR3 DNA, CDR3 protein. A D gene is named only where the DNA matches it firmly. Some rows mark clone size as missing; the rest say once, few, many or name a class of expanded clone.

>TRBD2|16|TRBJ2-2|TRBV20-1|many
TGCAGTGCTAGAGATTCTAGCGGGGGCGTCACCGGGGAGCTGTTTTTT
CSARDSSGGVTGELFF
>TRBD1|13|TRBJ1-2|TRBV9|NA
TGTGCCAGCAGCGAAAGGGGGCGGAATGGCTACACCTTC
CASSERGRNGYTF
>TRBD1|15|TRBJ2-7|TRBV7-9|many
TGTGCCAGCAGCCCTACGGGACAGGTAACCTACGAGCAGTACTTC
CASSPTGQVTYEQYF
>NA|16|TRBJ2-4|TRBV5-1|many
TGCGCCAGCAGCAAATCCGGAGACCTAGCCAAAAACATTCAGTACTTC
CASSKSGDLAKNIQYF
>TRBD1|14|TRBJ2-3|TRBV7-9|many
TGTGCCAGCAGCCACAGGGGGCTGGGAGATACGCAGTATTTT
CASSHRGLGDTQYF
>NA|14|TRBJ2-1|TRBV7-8|many
TGTGCCAGCAGCGTACAGCTCACTAACAATGAGCAGTTCTTC
CASSVQLTNNEQFF
>NA|12|TRBJ2-5|TRBV30|many
TGTGCCTGGACCCCAGCCGAAGAGACCCAGTACTTC
CAWTPAEETQYF
>NA|15|TRBJ1-1|TRBV6-2/TRBV6-3|NA
TGTGCCAGCAGTTCCCCACATCGAACGGGGACTGAAGCTTTCTTT
CASSSPHRTGTEAFF
>NA|15|TRBJ1-5|TRBV5-6|NA
TGTGCCAGCAGCTCACGGGACCCCCTCAGGGGGCCCCAGCATTTT
CASSSRDPLRGPQHF
>NA|18|TRBJ2-7|TRBV7-9|many
TGTGCCAGCAGCACCTATGGGCACACCGTATTTTCCTCATACGAGCAGTACTTC
CASSTYGHTVFSSYEQYF
>NA|15|TRBJ1-2|TRBV28|many
TGTGCCAGCAGTCCGGGGCCGATTCTTAACTATGGCTACACCTTC
CASSPGPILNYGYTF
>NA|14|TRBJ1-3|TRBV7-2|many
TGTGCCAGCAGCCCACGGGCGATTGGAAACACCATATATTTT
CASSPRAIGNTIYF
>TRBD2|13|TRBJ2-1|TRBV28|NA
TGTGCCAGCAACCTAGGGACTAGCAATGAGCAGTTCTTC
CASNLGTSNEQFF
>NA|15|TRBJ2-6|TRBV12-3/TRBV12-4|NA
TGTGCCAAGAGACAGGTTGGCTCTGGGGCCAACGTCCTGACTTTC
CAKRQVGSGANVLTF
>NA|15|TRBJ2-3|TRBV5-6|NA
TGTGCCAGCAGCTTATTTCTGAAGCTTACAGATACGCAGTATTTT
CASSLFLKLTDTQYF
>TRBD1|17|TRBJ1-5|TRBV5-1|NA
TGCGCCAGCAGCCCCGGGACAGGGGGATATAGCAATCAGCCCCAGCATTTT
CASSPGTGGYSNQPQHF
>TRBD2|11|TRBJ2-7|TRBV6-2/TRBV6-3|many
TGTGCCAGCGCGGGGGTCCACGAGCAGTACTTC
CASAGVHEQYF
>NA|14|TRBJ1-2|TRBV29-1|NA
TGCAGCGTCGGAACCCGGGACACGATTTATGGCTACACCTTC
CSVGTRDTIYGYTF
>TRBD2|15|TRBJ2-2|TRBV6-5|NA
TGTGCCAGTTTGGGGGGGACCGGGGGCACCGGGGAGCTGTTTTTT
CASLGGTGGTGELFF
>TRBD1|16|TRBJ1-4|TRBV5-1|many
TGCGCCAGCAGCCTCGGACAGGGAATATCTAATGAAAAACTGTTTTTT
CASSLGQGISNEKLFF
>TRBD2|15|TRBJ2-1|TRBV5-6|many
TGTGCCAGCAGCCTTAGCGGGGGGGCCTACAATGAGCAGTTCTTC
CASSLSGGAYNEQFF
>NA|14|TRBJ1-1|TRBV29-1|many
TGCAGCGTTGAAGAGACGCAGAAGGGACCTGAAGCTTTCTTT
CSVEETQKGPEAFF
>NA|15|TRBJ2-3|TRBV7-2|many
TGTGCCAGCACCCCCTGGGGGGGCCGTGAAGATACGCAGTATTTT
CASTPWGGREDTQYF
>TRBD1|15|TRBJ2-7|TRBV29-1|many
TGCAGCGTTGAAAGCGGGACAGGGGACGCCTACGAGCAGTACTTC
CSVESGTGDAYEQYF
>TRBD2|17|TRBJ2-7|TRBV6-2/TRBV6-3|many
TGTGCCAGCAGTTACTCGAGGGTTACTAGCGGGAGCTACGAGCAGTACTTC
CASSYSRVTSGSYEQYF
>NA|14|TRBJ1-5|TRBV7-9|medium-sized
TGTGCCAGCAGCGCAGCGGGGAATGGACAGCCCCAGCATTTT
CASSAAGNGQPQHF
>NA|16|TRBJ2-1|TRBV7-2|many
TGTGCCAGCAGCTCCACCAGGGGGGGGCGGGGTCTTGAGCAGTTCTTC
CASSSTRGGRGLEQFF
>NA|17|TRBJ2-3|TRBV3-1|NA
TGTGCCAGCAGCCAAGTGGTCGTAGACTCTAGCACAGATACGCAGTATTTT
CASSQVVVDSSTDTQYF
>NA|15|TRBJ1-1|TRBV5-1|few
TGCGCCAGCAGCCCAAGGGTTGGGACGAACACTGAAGCTTTCTTT
CASSPRVGTNTEAFF
>NA|14|TRBJ1-5|TRBV6-2/TRBV6-3|many
TGTGCCAGCAGTTTTGCAGACTATTATCAGCCCCAGCATTTT
CASSFADYYQPQHF
>NA|16|TRBJ2-6|TRBV28|many
TGTGCCATAACAAGGAGGGGGCGATCTGGGGCCAACGTCCTGACTTTC
CAITRRGRSGANVLTF
>NA|13|TRBJ2-2|TRBV7-2|many
TGTGCCAGCAGCTTAGTAGGCGGGGGGGAGCTGTTTTTT
CASSLVGGGELFF
>NA|14|TRBJ1-1|TRBV7-2|many
TGTGCCAGCAGCTTAGGGCGAACGAACACTGAAGCTTTCTTT
CASSLGRTNTEAFF